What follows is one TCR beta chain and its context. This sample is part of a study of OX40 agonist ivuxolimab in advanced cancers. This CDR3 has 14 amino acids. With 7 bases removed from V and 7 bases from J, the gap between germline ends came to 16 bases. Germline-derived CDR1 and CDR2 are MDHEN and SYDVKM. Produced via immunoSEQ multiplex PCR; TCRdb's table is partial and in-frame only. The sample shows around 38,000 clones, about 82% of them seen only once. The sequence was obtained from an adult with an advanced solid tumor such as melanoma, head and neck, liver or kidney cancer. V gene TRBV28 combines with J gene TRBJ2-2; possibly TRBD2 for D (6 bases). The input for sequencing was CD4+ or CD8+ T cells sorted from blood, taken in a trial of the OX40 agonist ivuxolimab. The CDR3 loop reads CASTPGGVSGELFF. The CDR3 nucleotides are TGTGCCAGCACCCCCGGAGGGGTAAGCGGGGAGCTGTTTTTT. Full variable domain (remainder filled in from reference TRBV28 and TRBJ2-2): DVKVTQSSRYLVKRTGEKVFLECVQDMDHENMFWYRQDPGLGLRLIYFSYDVKMKEKGDIPEGYSVSREKKERFSLILESASTNQTSMYLCASTPGGVSGELFFGEGSRLTVL.